The 6 T cell receptor beta chains below were found in one sample sequenced in a study of cytomegalovirus exposure and HLA in healthy donors. The study ran its PCR with 60 Vbeta and 13 Jbeta primers. Produced via immunoSEQ multiplex PCR; TCRdb's table is partial and in-frame only. The sample includes 35,000 to 50,000 clones, about 70% seen only once; the top ten take nearly 4%. The specimen sequenced was PBMCs. Receptors originate from a man in his forties or fifties in good health and CMV-seronegative.

V gene TRBV28 combines with J gene TRBJ2-5, with 12 nucleotides matching TRBD2. Unmatched junction bases numbered 6, after V lost 6 bases and J lost 4 bases. From germline, CDR1 is MDHEN and CDR2 SYDVKM. The CDR3 runs to 15 residues. The chain's CDR3 is CASSGGLAGRETQYF. The CDR3 DNA is TGTGCCAGCAGCGGGGGACTAGCGGGCCGAGAGACCCAGTACTTC.

The rearrangement uses TRBV15 and TRBJ1-1; D call uncertain. The CDR3 totals 15 residues. Germline lookup yields CDR1 LNHNV and CDR2 YYDKDF (reference sequence). V gave up 2 bases and J gave up 4 bases, with 14 bases separating them. The DNA of the CDR3 is TGTGCCACCAGCAGAAGGCCCGCTGAGGGCACTGAAGCTTTCTTT. As protein: CATSRRPAEGTEAFF.

This clone was picked up a small number of times. The J gene is TRBJ1-1, the V gene TRBV19; TRBD1 matches 7 bases. From germline, CDR1 is LNHDA and CDR2 SQIVND (reference sequence). CDR3 length equals 16 residues. J lost 6 bases, V lost 4 bases, and 14 bases had no gene match. The CDR3 DNA follows: TGTGCCAGTAGTAACCCGACAGGGAAGAGTGGCGCTGAAGCTTTCTTT. Its translation: CASSNPTGKSGAEAFF. The full variable domain, rest sourced from reference TRBV19 and TRBJ1-1, is DGGITQSPKYLFRKEGQNVTLSCEQNLNHDAMYWYRQDPGQGLRLIYYSQIVNDFQKGDIAEGYSVSREKKESFPLTVTSAQKNPTAFYLCASSNPTGKSGAEAFFGQGTRLTVV.

A single count supports this clone. The chain is built from TRBV6-1 and TRBJ2-7; the D gene is possibly TRBD1 (6 bases). Trimming removed 0 bases from V and 4 bases from J, with 13 bases in between. The CDR3 is made up of 15 amino acids. Germline V gene lookup returns CDR1 MNHNS and CDR2 SASEGT. CDR3 DNA sequence: TGTGCCAGCAGTGAAGCGCCAGGGGCAAATTACGAGCAGTACTTC. Its protein product is CASSEAPGANYEQYF.

The J gene is TRBJ1-3, the V gene TRBV5-4; D unclear. V lost 2 bases and J lost 3, with 12 bases in between. Germline CDR1 SGHNT, CDR2 YYREEE (reference sequence). The CDR3 runs 15 residues. This CDR3 reads CASSFEQSLGNTIYF. The CDR3 DNA follows: TGTGCCAGCAGCTTCGAACAGTCCCTTGGAAACACCATATATTTT.

This rearrangement joins TRBV7-9 to TRBJ1-2, with 7 nucleotides matching TRBD1. Trimming removed 3 bases from V and 8 bases from J; junction bases left unmatched: 15. The CDR3 is 16 residues long. Germline CDR1 and CDR2: SEHNR and FQNEAQ (reference sequence). CDR3 DNA: TGTGCCAGCAGCTTGCTACCGGGACAGCGCCCCGTCGGCTACACCTTC. This translates into CASSLLPGQRPVGYTF.